What follows are 27 T cell receptor beta chains derived from one specimen sequenced in a study of read filtering for tumor transcriptome and immune sequencing. The library was built from roughly 400 ng RNA with molecular barcoded adaptors for alpha/delta and beta/gamma chains. TCRdb re-derived calls from the reads in MiXCR, one entry per CDR3 protein. Of around 130,000 distinct CDR3 sequences in the sample, 13% were seen once. The material sequenced was a population of CD138-negative cells sorted from bone marrow. The receptors were gathered from a donor aged 40 or over with multiple myeloma.

This clonotype was seen repeatedly, ten times or more. DNA of the CDR3: TGTGCCAGTAGCGGGCTAGCGGGAGGCAAAGGCACAGATACGCAGTATTTT. Its translation is CASSGLAGGKGTDTQYF. The chain carries TRBV19 and TRBJ2-3; 11 nucleotides align to TRBD2. This CDR3 contains 17 residues. V lost 6 bases and J lost 1; bases outside the gene matches: 9. Germline values: CDR1 LNHDA, CDR2 SQIVND (reference sequence).

This clonotype has at least ten counts. CDR3 DNA: TGTGCCAGCAGGGGAGAGGCCGCGGGTGCTTTCTTT. Residues: CASRGEAAGAFF. The V call is TRBV25-1, the J call TRBJ1-1; D gene uncertain. The CDR3 runs to 12 residues. CDR1 is MGHDK, CDR2 SYGVNS, per germline. V was trimmed by 6 bases and J by 11 bases, leaving 16 bases between them.

This chain uses TRBV19 with TRBJ2-7, with D unresolved. The V gene lost 3 bases and the J gene lost 2 bases, with 11 bases spanning the gap. The CDR3 loop spans 14 amino acids. Germline CDR1 LNHDA, CDR2 SQIVND (reference sequence). The CDR3 coding sequence is TGTGCCAGTAGTATTGGAAGTGGGGCCTACGAGCAGTACTTC. Its protein is CASSIGSGAYEQYF.

This clonotype was detected many times. The chain is built from TRBV2 and TRBJ2-7; D remains unclear. Germline assignment: CDR1 SNHLY and CDR2 FYNNEI. V lost 4 bases, J lost 2 bases, and 9 bases lay in between. CDR3 length: 13 residues. CDR3 sequence: CASSVAVTYEQYF. The CDR3, as DNA: TGTGCCAGCAGTGTGGCGGTTACCTACGAGCAGTACTTC.

Worth noting for this clonotype: At one of its ends the junction is not consistent with the germline gene, which may arise from a read error. This chain uses TRBV29-1 with TRBJ2-5; maybe TRBD2 (7 bases). The CDR3 length is 12 residues. Germline lookup yields CDR1 SQVTM and CDR2 ANQGSEA. The CDR3 region is CSLGGAAETQYF. The CDR3 DNA is TGTAGCTTGGGGGGGGCGGCGGAGACCCAGTACTTC.

This clonotype showed up just a few times. This chain joins TRBV11-2 and TRBJ2-5, with D uncertain. V dropped 0 bases and J dropped 0 bases, with 8 bases sitting between them. Germline assignment: CDR1 SGHAT and CDR2 FQNNGV. This CDR3 comprises 15 residues. The CDR3 sequence is CASSLDLADQETQYF. Here the CDR3 DNA reads TGTGCCAGCAGCTTAGACCTGGCAGACCAAGAGACCCAGTACTTC.

This clonotype was recorded at least ten times. One end of the junction is discordant with germline, which a read error may explain. The V call is TRBV4-2, the J call TRBJ2-1; 9 bases are shared with TRBD2. The CDR3 contains 14 residues. Germline V CDR1 and CDR2: LGHNA, YNFKEQ. CDR3 sequence reads: CASSQDQAGGPWIF. The CDR3 DNA reads as TGTGCCAGCAGCCAAGATCAGGCGGGAGGGCCTTGGATCTTC.

The table lists this clonotype with many counts. This sequence joins TRBV29-1 and TRBJ2-5; 10 bases align to TRBD2. The CDR3 runs 14 residues. From germline, CDR1 is SQVTM and CDR2 ANQGSEA. V shed 1 base and J 1 base; nucleotides not matched to a gene: 0. CDR3 sequence: CSVEGTSGQETQYF. Written as DNA, the CDR3 is TGCAGCGTTGAAGGGACTAGCGGCCAAGAGACCCAGTACTTC.

The sample holds many counts of this clonotype. The chain uses TRBV29-1 and TRBJ2-7, with TRBD1 matching over 10 bases. CDR3 length equals 14 residues. Trimming removed 1 base from V and 4 bases from J; junction bases left unmatched: 4. Per germline, CDR1 SQVTM and CDR2 ANQGSEA. The CDR3 coding sequence is TGCAGCGTTGAAGCCCAGGACAGGGGGTACGAGCAGTACTTC. Its translation is CSVEAQDRGYEQYF.

Turning to this clonotype: A read error may be the cause here, since a much bigger clone is one base away. This likely comes from a read error, as the CDR3 has no conserved phenylalanine or tryptophan at its end. The V call is TRBV7-8, the J call TRBJ2-5; 10 positions agree with TRBD2. Trimming removed 4 bases from V and 5 bases from J; junction bases left unmatched: 4. This CDR3 contains 14 residues. Germline V gene data show CDR1 as SGHVS and CDR2 as FQNEAQ. The CDR3 is CASSSGTSVETQYL. The CDR3 DNA reads as TGTGCCAGCAGCTCCGGGACTAGCGTTGAGACCCAGTACCTC.

This chain uses TRBV6-1 with TRBJ1-5; the match to TRBD1 covers 8 bases. Germline V gene lookup returns CDR1 MNHNS and CDR2 SASEGT. Unmatched junction bases numbered 5, after V lost 8 bases and J lost 2 bases. The CDR3 consists of 14 residues. The CDR3 bases are TGTGCCAGCCATAACAGGGGGGGCAATCAGCCCCAGCATTTT. As protein: CASHNRGGNQPQHF.

A note on this clonotype: A clone one base away is much larger, so this may be a read error. The V and J genes are TRBV24-1 and TRBJ2-1, with 10 bases matching TRBD2. Germline CDR1 reads KGHDR; CDR2 reads SFDVKD. V dropped 4 bases and J dropped 0; count of bases not matched to a gene: 14. The CDR3 loop spans 20 amino acids. CDR3 in amino acids: CATSDNEGPAGGPSYNEQFF. The CDR3 DNA follows: TGTGCCACCAGTGACAACGAAGGGCCAGCGGGAGGGCCCTCCTACAATGAGCAGTTCTTC.

This clonotype was observed many times. The V gene is TRBV3-1, the J gene TRBJ2-3; 9 bases fit TRBD2. Germline-derived CDR1 and CDR2 are LGHDT and YNNKEL (reference sequence). The CDR3 consists of 16 residues. V gave up 2 bases and J gave up 2 bases; unmatched junction bases: 5. The CDR3 sequence is CASSQLAGRFTDTQYF. CDR3 nucleotide sequence: TGTGCCAGCAGCCAACTAGCGGGACGGTTCACAGATACGCAGTATTTT.

The sample holds many counts of this clonotype. The rearrangement uses TRBV7-2 and TRBJ1-1; no clear D. Germline CDR1 reads SGHTA; CDR2 reads FQGNSA. With 5 bases removed from V and 1 base from J, the gap between germline ends came to 5 bases. The CDR3 loop spans 12 amino acids. This CDR3 reads CASSHGNTEAFF. DNA of the CDR3: TGTGCCAGCAGCCATGGGAACACTGAAGCTTTCTTT.

Many counts were recorded for this clonotype. The chain joins TRBV27 to TRBJ2-1; TRBD2 matches at 11 bases. This CDR3 is 18 amino acids long. Germline-derived CDR1 and CDR2 are MNHEY and SMNVEV (reference sequence). V trimming: 3 bases; J trimming: 8 bases; junction bases outside the gene matches: 15. CDR3 nucleotides: TGTGCCAGCAGTTTCCGCGGACTAGCGGGTTACCCCATTGATGAGCAGTTCTTC. It translates to CASSFRGLAGYPIDEQFF.

Many counts were recorded for this clonotype. This chain links TRBV27 with TRBJ2-1, with D perhaps matching TRBD1 (6 bases). Trimming stripped 2 bases from V and 0 bases from J, with 8 bases between. Per the germline V gene, CDR1 is MNHEY and CDR2 is SMNVEV (reference sequence). CDR3 length equals 15 residues. The CDR3 loop reads CASSLQGLSYNEQFF. The CDR3 DNA is TGTGCCAGCAGTTTACAGGGGCTCTCCTACAATGAGCAGTTCTTC.

About this clonotype: A far more abundant clone sits one base away, making this likely a read error. The chain couples TRBV4-1 to TRBJ2-1; D perhaps matches TRBD2 (6 bases). Germline V CDR1 and CDR2: MGHRA, YSYEKL. The CDR3 runs 16 residues. The CDR3 protein is CTSSQDTGSSYNEQFF. The CDR3 region has the DNA TGCACCAGCAGCCAAGACACCGGGAGCTCCTACAATGAGCAGTTCTTC.

This clonotype was detected ten times or more. V usage is TRBV11-2 and J usage is TRBJ1-6; 8 positions agree with TRBD1. The CDR3 spans 16 residues. Looked up from germline, CDR1 is SGHAT and CDR2 is FQNNGV. V lost 1 base, J lost 7 bases, and 6 bases stayed unmatched. The CDR3 loop reads CASSLVGTGLNSPLHF. CDR3 DNA: TGTGCCAGCAGCTTAGTGGGGACAGGACTAAATTCACCCCTCCACTTT.

There are many counts of this clonotype. The rearrangement uses TRBV19 and TRBJ2-7; no clear D. CDR1 and CDR2 from the germline V gene are LNHDA and SQIVND (reference sequence). This CDR3 has 12 residues. Between the trimmed V and J ends, which lost 3 bases and 6 bases, there was a span of 9 bases. The CDR3 reads CASSIPAREQYF. In DNA, the CDR3 is TGTGCCAGTAGTATCCCAGCCCGCGAGCAGTACTTC. The full variable domain, completed using reference TRBV19 and TRBJ2-7, is DGGITQSPKYLFRKEGQNVTLSCEQNLNHDAMYWYRQDPGQGLRLIYYSQIVNDFQKGDIAEGYSVSREKKESFPLTVTSAQKNPTAFYLCASSIPAREQYFGPGTRLTVT.

This clonotype was counted at least ten times. The chain recombines TRBV7-2 with TRBJ2-1, with 9 bases that match TRBD1. Germline assignment: CDR1 SGHTA and CDR2 FQGNSA. Trimming at V came to 3 bases and at J to 9 bases, leaving 9 bases not matched to a gene. This CDR3 region has 15 residues. DNA for the CDR3: TGTGCCAGCAGCTTCACAGGGGGCGCAACCGGTGAGCAGTTCTTC. Translating gives CASSFTGGATGEQFF.

The sample holds a few counts of this clonotype. A much bigger clone sits one base away, suggesting this may be a read error. V usage is TRBV14 and J usage is TRBJ2-1, with D perhaps matching TRBD2 (5 bases). The germline gives CDR1 SGHDN, CDR2 FVKESK. CDR3 length: 15 amino acids. DNA for the CDR3: TGTGCCAGCAGCCAAAGCGGTACCTCCTACAATGGGCAGTTCTTC. Encoded protein: CASSQSGTSYNGQFF.

This clonotype was found many times. The chain is built from TRBV7-9 and TRBJ2-2; a weak D match, TRBD2 (7 bases). V was trimmed by 2 bases and J by 5 bases, leaving 12 bases between them. This CDR3 is 15 amino acids long. Germline values: CDR1 SEHNR, CDR2 FQNEAQ (reference sequence). CDR3 protein: CASSLIRGGTGELFF. The CDR3 region has the DNA TGTGCCAGCAGCTTAATCAGGGGAGGGACCGGGGAGCTGTTTTTT.

About this clonotype: A much more abundant neighbour one base away suggests this may be a read error. Here the CDR3 DNA reads TGCGCCAGCAGCCAAGCAGTCGAAGGCTGTTGGAACACTGAAGCTTTCTTT. Encoded protein: CASSQAVEGCWNTEAFF. V usage is TRBV4-3 and J usage is TRBJ1-1; D is ambiguous. Trimming removed 1 base at V and 1 base at J, with 16 bases between. This CDR3 has 17 residues. The V gene's germline CDR1 is LGHNA and CDR2 YSLEER.

This clonotype was recorded at least ten times. V is TRBV5-1 and J is TRBJ2-1; 7 bases agree with TRBD2. CDR3 size: 13 residues. Trimming at V came to 0 bases and at J to 10 bases, leaving 4 bases not matched to a gene. Germline V gene sequence: CDR1 SGHRS, CDR2 YFSETQ. Here the CDR3 DNA reads TGCGCCAGCAGCTTGGGGGATAGCGGGGAGCAGTTCTTC. It specifies CASSLGDSGEQFF.

This clonotype was seen repeatedly, ten times or more. V usage is TRBV7-8 and J usage is TRBJ2-1; TRBD2 agrees at 10 bases. Germline loops: CDR1 SGHVS, CDR2 FQNEAQ. The trim removed 5 bases at V and 7 bases at J, leaving 5 bases unmatched. The CDR3 covers 14 residues. In DNA, the CDR3 is TGTGCCAGCAGCCCATGGACTAGCGGTAATGAGCAGTTCTTC. This codes for CASSPWTSGNEQFF.

The V gene is TRBV14, the J gene TRBJ2-1; D might be TRBD2 (5 bases). The CDR3 has 15 residues. Germline values: CDR1 SGHDN, CDR2 FVKESK. The germline V and J ends were trimmed by 3 bases and 6 bases, with 15 bases remaining between them. In DNA, the CDR3 is TGTGCCAGCAGCCATCCTATCGGGATCTTCAATGAGCAGTTCTTC. Translated, it gives CASSHPIGIFNEQFF. Supplemented by reference TRBV14 and TRBJ2-1, the full variable domain reads EAGVTQFPSHSVIEKGQTVTLRCDPISGHDNLYWYRRVMGKEIKFLLHFVKESKQDESGMPNNRFLAERTGGTYSTLKVQPAELEDSGVYFCASSHPIGIFNEQFFGPGTRLTVL.

In this sample, this clonotype turned up many times. This chain joins TRBV2 and TRBJ2-1; 11 positions agree with TRBD2. Germline V gene sequence: CDR1 SNHLY, CDR2 FYNNEI. This CDR3 is 15 amino acids long. Germline trimming cut 5 bases from V and 3 bases from J; bases unmatched to any gene: 3. DNA of the CDR3: TGTGCCAGCAGTCCGACTAGCGGGAACTACAATGAGCAGTTCTTC. It yields the protein CASSPTSGNYNEQFF.